Below are 20 T cell receptor beta chains sequenced from a single sample in a study of T-cell reconstitution after alpha-beta-depleted transplantation in children. Unique molecular identifiers were incorporated into the prepared TCRbeta library. TCRdb independently ran MiXCR on the PCR reads; one entry per CDR3 protein. The sample has 580,000 or so distinct CDR3 sequences; roughly 23% are singletons. This specimen was PBMCs, mostly from graft donor cells, taken 360 days after TCRalphabeta/CD19-depleted stem cell transplant. The receptors originated from a boy under three years old who had a stem cell transplant for acute myeloid leukemia, so the T cells may come from the graft donor.

This clonotype was seen a handful of times. The chain recombines TRBV12-3 or TRBV12-4 with TRBJ2-5; 7 bases line up with TRBD1. This CDR3 region has 15 residues. V shed 4 bases, J shed 2 bases, and the junction held 7 bases outside the gene matches. The chain's CDR3 is CASSSPGQPQETQYF. For the CDR3, the DNA is TGTGCCAGCAGTTCACCGGGACAGCCTCAAGAGACCCAGTACTTC.

At least ten counts were recorded for this clonotype. The chain has TRBV9 and TRBJ1-1, with D tentatively TRBD1 (6 bases). The CDR3 is 14 amino acids. Germline lookup yields CDR1 SGDLS and CDR2 YYNGEE. The V end was cut by 2 bases, the J end by 0 bases, with 8 bases between. CDR3 region: CASSVDSMNTEAFF. CDR3 sequence (DNA): TGTGCCAGCAGCGTGGACAGCATGAACACTGAAGCTTTCTTT.

Ten or more counts support this clonotype. The rearrangement links TRBV4-2 to TRBJ2-7; TRBD2 agrees at 7 bases. With V trimmed by 0 bases and J by 2 bases, 1 base remained unmatched. Germline values: CDR1 LGHNA, CDR2 YNFKEQ. CDR3 size: 14 residues. CDR3 protein: CASSQDGGAYEQYF. The CDR3 DNA sequence: TGTGCCAGCAGCCAAGATGGGGGGGCCTACGAGCAGTACTTC.

Written as DNA, the CDR3 is TGTGCCAGCAGTTTTCAGCGGGGGGACACAGATACGCAGTATTTT. Residues: CASSFQRGDTDTQYF. The rearrangement links TRBV27 to TRBJ2-3; TRBD2 matches 9 bases. V was clipped by 3 bases and J by 2 bases; unmatched bases: 3. The germline CDR1 and CDR2 sequences are MNHEY and SMNVEV (reference sequence). The CDR3 consists of 15 residues.

This clonotype was picked up many times. This may come from a read error, since a much larger clone is one base off. The CDR3 loop reads CASSFDTDTQYF. The CDR3 DNA sequence: TGTGCCAGCAGCTTCGACACAGATACGCAGTATTTT. This rearrangement joins TRBV7-9 to TRBJ2-3; D gene ambiguous. V lost 3 bases and J 2 bases, leaving 3 bases between the germline ends. CDR3 size: 12 residues. Germline V gives CDR1 SEHNR, CDR2 FQNEAQ (reference sequence).

This clonotype has ten or more counts. The chain links TRBV29-1 to TRBJ2-5; 10 nucleotides align to TRBD2. The V segment lost 3 bases and the J segment 1 base; nucleotides outside the gene matches: 8. The CDR3 runs 16 residues. Germline CDR1 SQVTM, CDR2 ANQGSEA. The CDR3 spells CSVDRLAGAGQETQYF. DNA for the CDR3: TGCAGCGTTGATCGCCTAGCGGGGGCCGGCCAAGAGACCCAGTACTTC.

This chain uses TRBV15 with TRBJ2-7; D call uncertain. Germline V gene sequence: CDR1 LNHNV, CDR2 YYDKDF (reference sequence). Trimming shortened V by 0 bases and J by 3 bases, and 12 bases separated the two germline ends. This CDR3 has 15 residues. The CDR3 here is CATSRDDFGRYEQYF. The CDR3 nucleotides read TGTGCCACCAGCAGAGATGATTTTGGCCGCTACGAGCAGTACTTC.

This clonotype was seen repeatedly, ten times or more. The genes are TRBV20-1 and TRBJ1-1; tentative D call: TRBD1 (5 bases). CDR3 size: 13 residues. Germline V CDR1 and CDR2: DFQATT, SNEGSKA (reference sequence). Trimming cost V 5 bases and J 1 base, with 11 bases left between them. CDR3 bases: TGCAGTGCTCCGGGGCCGGGGAACACTGAAGCTTTCTTT. It is translated as CSAPGPGNTEAFF.

This clonotype was found many times. The gene calls are TRBV30 and TRBJ2-7; 9 positions match TRBD2. This CDR3 region has 12 residues. Losses at the gene ends were 6 bases for V and 6 bases for J; bases not matched to a gene: 6. Germline V gene data show CDR1 as GTSNPN and CDR2 as SVGIG (reference sequence). CDR3 nucleotides: TGTGCCTGTAGCGGGGGTAGGAGCGAGCAGTACTTC. Its protein product is CACSGGRSEQYF. The full variable domain, with the rest looked up from reference TRBV30 and TRBJ2-7, is SQTIHQWPATLVQPVGSPLSLECTVEGTSNPNLYWYRQAAGRGLQLLFYSVGIGQISSEVPQNLSASRPQDRQFILSSKKLLLSDSGFYLCACSGGRSEQYFGPGTRLTVT.

The chain couples TRBV28 to TRBJ1-6; a weak D match, TRBD1 (5 bases). Germline loops: CDR1 MDHEN, CDR2 SYDVKM. V lost 5 bases and J lost 8, with 10 bases in between. This CDR3 spans 13 amino acids. CDR3 residues: CASSPQGDSPLHF. The CDR3, as DNA: TGTGCCAGCAGTCCCCAAGGGGATTCACCCCTCCACTTT.

The rearrangement joins TRBV15 to TRBJ1-5; 7 positions agree with TRBD1. From germline, CDR1 is LNHNV and CDR2 YYDKDF (reference sequence). This CDR3 is 13 amino acids long. J gave up 6 bases and V 5 bases, and 4 bases lay outside the gene matches. CDR3 protein: CATSPDRVQPQHF. In DNA, the CDR3 is TGTGCCACCAGCCCCGACAGGGTTCAGCCCCAGCATTTT.

A few counts support this clonotype. The V gene is TRBV6-1, the J gene TRBJ1-2; 9 nucleotides match TRBD1. V lost 6 bases and J lost 4; bases outside the gene matches: 6. There are 14 residues in the CDR3. Germline CDR1 reads MNHNS; CDR2 reads SASEGT. This CDR3 is CASSTGGSRYGYTF. The CDR3 DNA is TGTGCCAGCAGCACAGGGGGCTCCCGCTATGGCTACACCTTC.

This chain connects TRBV11-1 to TRBJ2-1; weak D call: TRBD2 (5 bases). V lost 5 bases, J lost 5 bases, and 25 bases lay in between. CDR1 and CDR2 from the germline V gene are SGHAT and FQDESV (reference sequence). CDR3 length: 18 amino acids. This CDR3 is CASSRTLSGPWYDNEQFF. The CDR3 DNA is TGTGCCAGCAGCCGCACCCTGAGCGGACCTTGGTATGACAATGAGCAGTTCTTC.

This clonotype has a count of ten or more. The chain is built from TRBV15 and TRBJ2-3; D is uncertain. Trimming left V 0 bases short and J 0 bases short, with 10 bases between. The germline CDR1 and CDR2 sequences are LNHNV and YYDKDF (reference sequence). The CDR3 consists of 16 residues. This CDR3 is CATSRDPDASTDTQYF. Here the CDR3 DNA reads TGTGCCACCAGCAGAGATCCCGACGCTAGCACAGATACGCAGTATTTT.

This clonotype turned up a few times. The genes are TRBV11-2 and TRBJ2-5; 10 bases are shared with TRBD2. Germline V gene lookup returns CDR1 SGHAT and CDR2 FQNNGV. The CDR3 runs 19 residues. V lost 1 base to trimming and J lost 2 bases; unmatched junction nucleotides: 13. CDR3 in amino acids: CASSLGGSGGKRVQETQYF. DNA of the CDR3: TGTGCCAGCAGCTTAGGGGGTAGCGGGGGGAAGAGGGTACAAGAGACCCAGTACTTC. The full variable domain, completed using reference TRBV11-2 and TRBJ2-5, is EAGVAQSPRYKIIEKRQSVAFWCNPISGHATLYWYQQILGQGPKLLIQFQNNGVVDDSQLPKDRFSAERLKGVDSTLKIQPAKLEDSAVYLCASSLGGSGGKRVQETQYFGPGTRLLVL.

V gene TRBV29-1 combines with J gene TRBJ1-5; no reliable D call. Germline V gene lookup returns CDR1 SQVTM and CDR2 ANQGSEA. CDR3 size: 13 residues. V lost 5 bases and J lost 0, with 8 bases in between. The CDR3 DNA reads as TGCAGCGTTTCAGGAAATAGCAATCAGCCCCAGCATTTT. The encoded protein is CSVSGNSNQPQHF.

The table lists this clonotype with many counts. The rearrangement joins TRBV20-1 to TRBJ2-5, with a possible D match to TRBD2 (5 bases). V dropped 0 bases and J dropped 5 bases, with 13 bases sitting between them. Germline loops: CDR1 DFQATT, CDR2 SNEGSKA (reference sequence). The CDR3 spans 14 residues. The CDR3 sequence: CSARDPRAGETQYF. CDR3 nucleotides: TGCAGTGCTAGAGATCCGCGGGCCGGGGAGACCCAGTACTTC.

The chain couples TRBV7-2 to TRBJ2-1; D remains ambiguous. The CDR3 contains 17 residues. The ends were cut back, 2 bases at V and 7 bases at J, with 21 bases in the middle. The germline gives CDR1 SGHTA, CDR2 FQGNSA. CDR3 nucleotide sequence: TGTGCCAGCAGCTTAACCCGGGCAGCCAGGTCAGTGAATGAGCAGTTCTTC. It is translated as CASSLTRAARSVNEQFF. The full variable domain, its missing parts supplied by reference TRBV7-2 and TRBJ2-1, is GAGVSQSPSNKVTEKGKDVELRCDPISGHTALYWYRQSLGQGLEFLIYFQGNSAPDKSGLPSDRFSAERTGGSVSTLTIQRTQQEDSAVYLCASSLTRAARSVNEQFFGPGTRLTVL.

V usage is TRBV12-3 or TRBV12-4 and J usage is TRBJ2-3; TRBD1 aligns across 7 bases. V shed 1 base, J shed 7 bases, and the junction held 8 bases outside the gene matches. The CDR3 is made up of 15 amino acids. CDR3 amino acids: CASSLDPGGGHTQYF. CDR3 bases: TGTGCCAGCAGTTTAGACCCAGGGGGTGGTCATACGCAGTATTTT.

This clonotype was seen ten or more times. The chain combines TRBV29-1 with TRBJ1-4; 9 bases agree with TRBD1. This CDR3 comprises 13 residues. Looked up from germline, CDR1 is SQVTM and CDR2 is ANQGSEA. Trimming removed 6 bases from V and 7 bases from J; junction bases left unmatched: 6. In DNA form, the CDR3 reads TGCAGCGTCAAGGGGACAGGGACTGAAAAACTGTTTTTT. Protein product: CSVKGTGTEKLFF.